The clone carrying this T cell receptor (beta chain) was observed once. Its target is not known. Here immunoSEQ multiplex PCR was the method, and the copy in TCRdb shows in-frame clones only, minus some. The sample yields tens of thousands of clones, roughly four fifths seen once. This specimen belongs to a study of vaccination effects on CD4 cells after COVID-19. Pools of viral peptides were used by the ViraFEST assay to expand antigen-specific CD4+ T cells ahead of sequencing. Cells that had been cultured for ten to eleven days were the source of isolated CD4+ T cells. BNT162b2 vaccine or mRNA-1273 vaccine was given to participants in two doses. None of the vaccinated had previously contracted SARS-CoV-2, and their nucleocapsid antibodies tested negative. The researchers cultured approximately 2 million PBMC per well with about 10 IU/ml IL-2 and roughly 10 ug/ml peptides. Germline loops: CDR1 LGHDT, CDR2 YNNKEL (reference sequence). V was pared by 0 bases and J by 0 bases, with 5 bases between. The length of the CDR3 is 14 residues.

This chain uses TRBV3-1 (or the pseudogene TRBV3-2) with TRBJ1-2; D call uncertain. The sequence derives from a human donor who received a COVID-19 vaccine. The sequencing here drew on CD4+ T cells from PBMCs cultured with HCoV-229E spike peptides, taken after COVID-19 vaccination. CDR3: CASSQDTANYGYTF. CDR3 nucleotide sequence: TGTGCCAGCAGCCAAGATACAGCTAACTATGGCTACACCTTC.